This TCR beta chain was sequenced in a study of T cell changes during pregnancy in multiple sclerosis. Profiling relied on immunoSEQ multiplex PCR, and the TCRdb table lists in-frame clones only, not all of them. The table includes approximately 92,000 clones, about 92% detected once. CDR1 and CDR2 from the germline V gene are SEHNR and FQNEAQ (reference sequence). The CDR3 has 15 residues. V was trimmed by 2 bases and J by 3 bases, leaving 13 bases between them. This specimen was peripheral blood, taken in the first trimester of pregnancy. The V gene is TRBV7-9, the J gene TRBJ2-5, with a tentative D call TRBD1 (5 bases). This TCR came from a female donor with multiple sclerosis, enrolled in a pregnancy study. This CDR3 reads CASSLRVQVEETQYF. CDR3 nucleotide sequence: TGTGCCAGCAGCTTAAGGGTACAGGTCGAAGAGACCCAGTACTTC.